The rows below give T cell receptor beta chains drawn from one sample of a study of T cell responses to AZD1222 COVID-19 vaccine. Produced via immunoSEQ multiplex PCR; TCRdb's table is partial and in-frame only. The data contain tens of thousands of clones, nearly 90% of them singletons. Sample: peripheral blood, taken on day 0 of AZD1222 vaccination. Receptors originate from an adult in good health. The CDR3 runs from the conserved cysteine through the conserved F or W. D genes are given only for firm matches. The size of a clone is reported for some rows only, either as once, few or many, or as a class for expanded clones.

-,TRBJ1-1,-,TRBV3-1/TRBV3-2,TGTGCCAGCAGCCAAGAAGGTCTGGCGGGAGCTTTCTTT,CASSQEGLAGAFF
-,TRBJ2-5,-,TRBV30,TGTGCCTGGGCTTCGACAGGCCAGATCCAAGAGACCCAGTACTTC,CAWASTGQIQETQYF
TRBD2,TRBJ2-1,-,TRBV19,TGTGCCAGTAGTTACCCCAAGGGACTAGCGGGACACAATGAGCAGTTCTTC,CASSYPKGLAGHNEQFF
-,TRBJ1-2,few,TRBV27,TGTGCCAGCAGCTCAGGGAGCGGCTACACCTTC,CASSSGSGYTF
-,TRBJ1-4,-,TRBV2,TGTGCCAGCAGTGAGGTCCAGTATAATGAAAAACTGTTTTTT,CASSEVQYNEKLFF
-,TRBJ1-1,-,TRBV6-5,TGTGCCAGCAGTTTAACATGGGCGGGGAACACTGAAGCTTTCTTT,CASSLTWAGNTEAFF
-,TRBJ1-2,medium-sized,TRBV19,TGTGCCAGTAGACAGCCCGGGATGGGCTACACCTTC,CASRQPGMGYTF
-,TRBJ2-5,-,TRBV14,TGTGCCAGCAGCCAAGTTCAAGGACCGCCGGAGACCCAGTACTTC,CASSQVQGPPETQYF
TRBD1,TRBJ1-2,-,TRBV6-5,TGTGCCAGCAGTCGACAGGGTAATGGCTACACCTTC,CASSRQGNGYTF
TRBD1,TRBJ1-5,-,TRBV6-2/TRBV6-3,TGTGCCAGCAGTTACCCGACAGGGCATGGGAGCAATCAGCCCCAGCATTTT,CASSYPTGHGSNQPQHF
TRBD1,TRBJ2-7,-,TRBV30,TGTGCCTGGAGTAAGACAGGGGGCCTCGAGCAGTACTTC,CAWSKTGGLEQYF
-,TRBJ1-2,few,TRBV6-2/TRBV6-3,TGTGCCAGCAGTTACGATAATTACAACTATGGCTACACCTTC,CASSYDNYNYGYTF
-,TRBJ1-6,-,TRBV6-6,TGTGCCAGCAGTCTCCGACGTGGGAATAATTCACCCCTCCACTTT,CASSLRRGNNSPLHF
-,TRBJ1-5,-,TRBV28,TGTGCCAGCAGCTCATTCAGGGTTGACACTAATCAGCCCCAGCATTTT,CASSSFRVDTNQPQHF
-,TRBJ1-5,-,TRBV6-5,TGTGCCAGCAGACAGGGTACGGGGTTTCAGCCCCAGCATTTT,CASRQGTGFQPQHF
-,TRBJ1-4,-,TRBV7-9,TGTGCCAGCAGCCCAATCCGTGAAAAACTGTTTTTT,CASSPIREKLFF